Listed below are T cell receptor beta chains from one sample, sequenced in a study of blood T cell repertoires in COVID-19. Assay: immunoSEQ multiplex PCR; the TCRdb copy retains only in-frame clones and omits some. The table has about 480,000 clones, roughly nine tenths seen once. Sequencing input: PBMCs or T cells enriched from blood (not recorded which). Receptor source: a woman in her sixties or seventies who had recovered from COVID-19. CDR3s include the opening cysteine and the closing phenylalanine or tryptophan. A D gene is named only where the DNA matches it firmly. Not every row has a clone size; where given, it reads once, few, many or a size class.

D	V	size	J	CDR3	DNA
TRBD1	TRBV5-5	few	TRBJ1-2	CASSLGQGVYGYTF	TGTGCCAGCAGCTTGGGTCAGGGGGTCTATGGCTACACCTTC
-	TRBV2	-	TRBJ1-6	CASSLRQAGNSPLHF	TGTGCCAGCAGTCTCCGACAGGCGGGTAATTCACCCCTCCACTTT
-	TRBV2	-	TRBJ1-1	CASSEAGGRTEAFF	TGTGCCAGCAGTGAAGCTGGGGGGAGGACTGAAGCTTTCTTT
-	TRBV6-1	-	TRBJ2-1	CASSEWGRNEQFF	TGTGCCAGCAGTGAATGGGGGAGGAATGAGCAGTTCTTC
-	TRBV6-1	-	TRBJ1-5	CASSEALGVSNQPQHF	TGTGCCAGCAGTGAAGCGCTCGGAGTTAGCAATCAGCCCCAGCATTTT
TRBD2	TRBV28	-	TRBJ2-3	CASSSPSGQSTDTQYF	TGTGCCAGCAGTTCCCCTAGCGGGCAGAGCACAGATACGCAGTATTTT
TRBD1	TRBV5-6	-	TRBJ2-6	CASSHLDRVEANVLTF	TGTGCCAGCAGCCACCTGGACAGGGTGGAGGCCAACGTCCTGACTTTC
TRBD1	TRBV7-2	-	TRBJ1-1	CASSPQGSSTEAFF	TGTGCCAGCAGTCCACAGGGGTCGAGTACTGAAGCTTTCTTT
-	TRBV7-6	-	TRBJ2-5	CASSPGEGSGKTQYF	TGTGCCAGCAGCCCGGGAGAGGGCTCGGGGAAGACCCAGTACTTC
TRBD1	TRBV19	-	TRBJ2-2	CASTQGAAGELFF	TGTGCCAGTACCCAGGGGGCCGCCGGGGAGCTGTTTTTT
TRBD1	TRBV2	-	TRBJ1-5	CASSAGTGGHQPQHF	TGTGCCAGCAGTGCCGGGACAGGGGGCCATCAGCCCCAGCATTTT
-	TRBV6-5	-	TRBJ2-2	CASSSSNTGELFF	TGTGCCAGCAGCTCGTCGAACACCGGGGAGCTGTTTTTT
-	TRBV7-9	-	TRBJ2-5	CASSLVGVGETQYF	TGTGCCAGCAGCTTAGTGGGTGTCGGGGAGACCCAGTACTTC
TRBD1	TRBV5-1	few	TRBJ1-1	CASSWGTGLNTEAFF	TGCGCCAGCAGCTGGGGGACAGGCCTGAACACTGAAGCTTTCTTT
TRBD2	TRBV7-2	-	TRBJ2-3	CASSLFGTSGGAPDTQYF	TGTGCCAGCAGTCTTTTTGGGACTAGCGGGGGGGCTCCAGATACGCAGTATTTT
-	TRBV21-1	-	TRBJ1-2	CASGSDRVDPYGYTF	TGTGCCAGCGGTTCGGACAGGGTGGATCCTTATGGCTACACCTTC
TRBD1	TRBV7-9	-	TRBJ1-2	CASRERTGYGYTF	TGTGCCAGCAGGGAACGGACAGGCTATGGCTACACCTTC
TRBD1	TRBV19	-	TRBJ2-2	CASSIQGQTNTGELFF	TGTGCCAGTAGTATCCAGGGACAGACGAACACCGGGGAGCTGTTTTTT
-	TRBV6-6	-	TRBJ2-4	CASSYIRGVKNIQYF	TGTGCCAGCAGTTACATTAGGGGTGTCAAAAACATTCAGTACTTC
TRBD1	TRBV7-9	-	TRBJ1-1	CASSQRDSWNTEAFF	TGTGCCAGCAGCCAAAGGGACAGCTGGAACACTGAAGCTTTCTTT
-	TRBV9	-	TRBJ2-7	CASSVDAGPPYEQYF	TGTGCCAGCAGCGTAGATGCAGGTCCCCCCTACGAGCAGTACTTC
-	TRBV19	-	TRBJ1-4	CASSIITGLVVGKLFF	TGTGCCAGTAGTATAATCACAGGGCTCGTGGTTGGAAAACTGTTTTTT
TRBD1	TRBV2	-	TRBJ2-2	CAVPQGAPGELFF	TGTGCCGTCCCACAGGGGGCCCCCGGGGAGCTGTTTTTT
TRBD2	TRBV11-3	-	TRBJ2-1	CASSLVLAGKNEQFF	TGTGCCAGCAGCTTGGTCCTAGCGGGGAAGAATGAGCAGTTCTTC
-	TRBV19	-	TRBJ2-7	CASSIDGSGTYEQYF	TGTGCCAGTAGTATAGATGGGTCGGGTACCTACGAGCAGTACTTC
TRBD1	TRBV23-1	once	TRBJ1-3	CASSHRDRGRTGNTIYF	TGCGCCAGCAGTCACCGGGACAGGGGGAGGACTGGAAACACCATATATTTT
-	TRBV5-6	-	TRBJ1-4	CASSAGGSPKTNDQLFF	TGTGCCAGCAGCGCGGGCGGGTCGCCGAAGACAAATGATCAACTGTTTTTT
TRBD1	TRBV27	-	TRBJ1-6	CASSLSVTGARSPLHF	TGTGCCAGCAGTTTATCCGTGACAGGGGCCAGATCACCCCTCCACTTT
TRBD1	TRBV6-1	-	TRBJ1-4	CASSDNRGWLTNEKLFF	TGTGCCAGCAGTGACAACAGGGGGTGGCTTACTAATGAAAAACTGTTTTTT
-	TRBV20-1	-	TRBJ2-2	CSASSAGATGELFF	TGCAGTGCTAGTAGTGCGGGGGCTACCGGGGAGCTGTTTTTT
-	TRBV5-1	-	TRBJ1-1	CASSLQADFTEAFF	TGCGCCAGCAGCTTACAAGCGGATTTCACTGAAGCTTTCTTT
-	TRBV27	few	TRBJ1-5	CASSWGGEQPQHF	TGTGCCAGCAGTTGGGGGGGTGAGCAGCCCCAGCATTTT
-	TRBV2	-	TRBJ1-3	CASSPGGPVAGGAGNTIYF	TGTGCCAGCAGCCCCGGAGGGCCAGTAGCCGGTGGCGCTGGAAACACCATATATTTT
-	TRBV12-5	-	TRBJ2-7	CASAYSGSSYEQYF	TGTGCTAGTGCCTACTCAGGGTCCTCCTACGAGCAGTACTTC